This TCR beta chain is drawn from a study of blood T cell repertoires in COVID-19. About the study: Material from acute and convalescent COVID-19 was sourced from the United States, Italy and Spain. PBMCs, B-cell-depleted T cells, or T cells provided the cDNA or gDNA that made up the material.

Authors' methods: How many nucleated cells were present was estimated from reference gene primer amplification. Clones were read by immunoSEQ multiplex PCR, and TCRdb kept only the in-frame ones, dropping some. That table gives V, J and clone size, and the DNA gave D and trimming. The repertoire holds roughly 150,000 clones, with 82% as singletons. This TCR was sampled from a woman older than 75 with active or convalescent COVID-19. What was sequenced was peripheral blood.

This CDR3 is CASTPPGGLNYGYTF. Here the CDR3 DNA reads TGTGCCAGTACTCCCCCGGGAGGGCTGAACTATGGCTACACCTTC. The V call is TRBV19, the J call TRBJ1-2, with unresolved D. The CDR3 sequence is 15 residues long. V lost 7 bases and J 2 bases, leaving 17 bases between the germline ends. Per germline, CDR1 LNHDA and CDR2 SQIVND (reference sequence).